The clone carrying this T cell receptor beta chain was observed a handful of times. TCR beta CDR3 sequences were amplified from RNA transcripts. The primer set for the first-round RT-PCR of the TCR CDR3 was HTBI. TCRdb itself ran the multiplex PCR reads through MiXCR, one entry per CDR3 protein. The sample holds approximately 600,000 distinct CDR3 sequences, around 15% seen once. This sample is drawn from a study of T cells in Graves' hyperthyroidism and ophthalmopathy. V lost 2 bases to trimming and J lost 5 bases, with 21 bases between them. The CDR3 is 17 amino acids. Specimen: blood. The J gene is TRBJ2-5, the V gene TRBV12-3 or TRBV12-4, with a tentative D call TRBD2 (6 bases). The sequence was obtained from a woman aged 40 to 50 with Graves' ophthalmopathy. The CDR3 is CASSLSSGSLGWETQYF. The CDR3 bases are TGTGCCAGCAGTTTATCCAGCGGGTCCCTTGGTTGGGAGACCCAGTACTTC.